This T cell receptor beta chain was sequenced for a study of T cell responses to AZD1222 COVID-19 vaccine. Whole-study context: Some second doses came at about 4 weeks and others at about 12 weeks; these were pooled.

Study conclusions and caveats: Just six people given AZD1222 tested seropositive at baseline. Recipients of two AZD1222 doses showed rising Spike-specific TCR breadth and depth.

Turning to this clone: Its cognate antigen is unknown.

Produced via immunoSEQ multiplex PCR; TCRdb's table is partial and in-frame only. The sample includes some 110,000 clones, about 88% of them seen just once. CDR1 is SGHTA and CDR2 is FQGTGA in the germline V gene. The CDR3 length is 18 residues. J was trimmed by 4 bases and V by 1 base; bases with no gene match: 9. The specimen comprised peripheral blood, sampled on day 0 of AZD1222 vaccination. The chain uses TRBV7-3 and TRBJ2-2; 10 bases line up with TRBD2. This receptor was identified in an adult in good health. CDR3 in DNA: TGTGCCAGCAGCTTAAGGGGGAGCGGGAGGGCCGGCACCGGGGAGCTGTTTTTT. It yields the protein CASSLRGSGRAGTGELFF.